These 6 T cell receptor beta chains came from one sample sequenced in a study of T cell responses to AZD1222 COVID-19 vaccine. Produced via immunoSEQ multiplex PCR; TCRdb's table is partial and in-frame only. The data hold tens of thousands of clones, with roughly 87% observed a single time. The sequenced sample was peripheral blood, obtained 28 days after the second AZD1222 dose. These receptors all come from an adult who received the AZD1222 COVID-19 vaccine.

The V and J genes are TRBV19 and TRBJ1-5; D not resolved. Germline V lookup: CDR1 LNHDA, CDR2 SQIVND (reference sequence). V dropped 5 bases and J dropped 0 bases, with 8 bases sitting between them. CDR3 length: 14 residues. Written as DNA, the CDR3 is TGTGCCAGTAGTCTGCGAAATAGCAATCAGCCCCAGCATTTT. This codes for CASSLRNSNQPQHF.

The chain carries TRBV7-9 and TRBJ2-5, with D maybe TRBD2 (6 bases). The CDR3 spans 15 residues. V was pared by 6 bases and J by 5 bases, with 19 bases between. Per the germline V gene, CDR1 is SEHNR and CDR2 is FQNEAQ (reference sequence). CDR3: CASSRLLGSGETQYF. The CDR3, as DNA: TGTGCCAGCAGTCGTCTCCTTGGAAGCGGGGAGACCCAGTACTTC.

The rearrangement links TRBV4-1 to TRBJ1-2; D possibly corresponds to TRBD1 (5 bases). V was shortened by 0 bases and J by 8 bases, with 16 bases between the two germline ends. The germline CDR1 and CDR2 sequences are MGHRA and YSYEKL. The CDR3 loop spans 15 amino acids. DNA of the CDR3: TGCGCCAGCAGCCAAGATTCAGGGAGTGCGAAAGGCTACACCTTC. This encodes CASSQDSGSAKGYTF.

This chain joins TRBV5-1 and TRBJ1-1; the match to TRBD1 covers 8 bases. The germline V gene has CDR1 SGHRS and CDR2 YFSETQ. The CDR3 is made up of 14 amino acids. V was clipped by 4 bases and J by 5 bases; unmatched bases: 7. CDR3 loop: CASSIGQGETEAFF. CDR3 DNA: TGCGCCAGCAGCATTGGACAGGGCGAAACTGAAGCTTTCTTT.

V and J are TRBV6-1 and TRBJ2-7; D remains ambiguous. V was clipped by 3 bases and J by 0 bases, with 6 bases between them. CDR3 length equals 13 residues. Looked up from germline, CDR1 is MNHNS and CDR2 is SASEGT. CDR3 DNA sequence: TGTGCCAGCAGTGAGGCCCGCTCCTACGAGCAGTACTTC. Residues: CASSEARSYEQYF.

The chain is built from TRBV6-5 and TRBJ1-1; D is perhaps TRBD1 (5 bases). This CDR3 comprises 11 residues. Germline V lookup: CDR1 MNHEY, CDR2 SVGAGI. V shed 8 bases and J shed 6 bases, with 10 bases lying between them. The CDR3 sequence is CASVTGAEAFF. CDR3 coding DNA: TGTGCCAGCGTAACAGGTGCTGAAGCTTTCTTT.